This T cell receptor beta chain derives from a study of metastatic and nonmetastatic thyroid tumors. Across the study: Comparative analysis of repertoires was undertaken across blood and tumor or nodule tissue obtained from malignant and benign thyroid patients.

Broader study findings: Malignant tumors reportedly showed significantly higher TCR beta diversity than benign nodules in both blood and tumor.

Original data processing: Building a distant-metastasis classifier for papillary thyroid cancer drew on CDR3 differences across clinicopathological groups. TCRdb re-clonotyped the PCR reads through MiXCR. None of the V and J calls come from the authors' own analysis; TCRdb made them. This sample yields about 40,000 clones, of which roughly 12% are seen a single time; over 7.5% belongs to the top ten. Germline V gene lookup returns CDR1 DFQATT and CDR2 SNEGSKA (reference sequence). With 0 bases removed from V and 3 bases from J, the gap between germline ends came to 14 bases. The CDR3 extends over 15 amino acids. Patients underwent thyroid surgery, and none had received any treatment before it. This clone has just a few counts. The antigen is undetermined. A much larger clone sits a single nucleotide away, making a read error possible.

The chain recombines TRBV20-1 with TRBJ2-5, with no clear D. Sequencing was done on a sample of blood. The receptor was derived from a female donor with papillary thyroid cancer or a benign thyroid nodule (not recorded which). Some clones in this sample may be carry-over from other donors' samples. This CDR3 reads CSARDRVQIKETQYF. The CDR3 DNA is TGCAGTGCTAGAGATCGGGTGCAAATAAAAGAGACCCAGTACTTC.